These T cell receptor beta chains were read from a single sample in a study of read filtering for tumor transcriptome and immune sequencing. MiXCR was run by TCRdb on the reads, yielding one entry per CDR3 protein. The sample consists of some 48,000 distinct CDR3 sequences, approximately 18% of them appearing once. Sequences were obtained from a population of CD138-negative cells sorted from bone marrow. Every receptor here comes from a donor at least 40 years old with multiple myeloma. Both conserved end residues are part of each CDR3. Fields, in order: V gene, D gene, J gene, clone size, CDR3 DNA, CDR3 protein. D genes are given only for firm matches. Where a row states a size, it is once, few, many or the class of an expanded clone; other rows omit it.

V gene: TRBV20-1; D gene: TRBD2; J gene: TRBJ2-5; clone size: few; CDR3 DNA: TGCAGTGCCATTGAAGCGGGGCCCGGGAGAGGGGAAGAGACCCAGTACTTC; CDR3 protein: CSAIEAGPGRGEETQYF
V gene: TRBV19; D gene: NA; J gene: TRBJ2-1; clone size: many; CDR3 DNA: TGTGCCAGTAGTATAGGGGAAGGAAGCTCCTACAATGAGCAGTTCTTC; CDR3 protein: CASSIGEGSSYNEQFF
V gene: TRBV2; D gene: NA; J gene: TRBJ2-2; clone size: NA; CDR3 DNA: TGTGCCAGCAGACTAATCCGAGGGGGAGTCGGCGGGGAGCTGTTTTTT; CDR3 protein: CASRLIRGGVGGELFF
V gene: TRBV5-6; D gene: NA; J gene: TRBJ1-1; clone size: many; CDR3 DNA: TGTGCCAGCAGCTCTACGGGGGCAATTGAAGCTTTCTTT; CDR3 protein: CASSSTGAIEAFF
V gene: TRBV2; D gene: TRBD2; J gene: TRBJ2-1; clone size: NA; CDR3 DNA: TGTGCCAGCAGTGAAGCACTTACTAGCGGGAGCTCCAACAATGAGCAGTTCTTC; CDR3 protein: CASSEALTSGSSNNEQFF
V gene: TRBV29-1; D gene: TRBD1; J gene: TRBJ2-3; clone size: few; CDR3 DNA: TGCAGCGTGGTTCCGGGACAGAGAGATACGCAGTATTTT; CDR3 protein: CSVVPGQRDTQYF
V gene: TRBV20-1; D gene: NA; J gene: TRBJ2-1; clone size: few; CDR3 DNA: TGCAGTGCTAGTGATCGGTGGGGGGGCCTAGACAATGAGCAGTTCTTC; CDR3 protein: CSASDRWGGLDNEQFF
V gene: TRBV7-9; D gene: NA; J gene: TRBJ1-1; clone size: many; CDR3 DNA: TGTGCCAGCAGCTTCCAGGGAAACACTGAAGCTTTCTTT; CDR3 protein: CASSFQGNTEAFF
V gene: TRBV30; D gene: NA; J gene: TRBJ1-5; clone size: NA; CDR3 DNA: TGTGCCTGGAGTGTCGGGACAACAGCGACCCAGCATTTT; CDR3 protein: CAWSVGTTATQHF
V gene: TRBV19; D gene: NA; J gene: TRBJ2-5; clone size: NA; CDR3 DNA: TGTGCCAGACGAAGCCGGGACATCGGGGAGACCCAGTACTTC; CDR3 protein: CARRSRDIGETQYF
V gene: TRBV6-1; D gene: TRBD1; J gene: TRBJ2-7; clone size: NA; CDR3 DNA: TGTGCCTGCAGTGAAGATGGGACAGGGGTCTACGAGCATTACTTC; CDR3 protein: CACSEDGTGVYEHYF
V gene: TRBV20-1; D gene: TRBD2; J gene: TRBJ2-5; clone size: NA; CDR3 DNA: TGCAGTGCCAGGACTAGCGGGGGACAAGAGACCCGGTACTTC; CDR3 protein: CSARTSGGQETRYF
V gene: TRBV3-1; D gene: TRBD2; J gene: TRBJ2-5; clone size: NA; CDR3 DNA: TGTGCCAGCAGCCCCCGGATAGCGGGATCTCAAGAGACCCAGTACTTC; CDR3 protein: CASSPRIAGSQETQYF
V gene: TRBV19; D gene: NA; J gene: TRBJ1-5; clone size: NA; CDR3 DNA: TGTGCCAGTAGTATCGGGACACTGAATAGCAATCAGCCCCAGCATTTT; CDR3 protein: CASSIGTLNSNQPQHF
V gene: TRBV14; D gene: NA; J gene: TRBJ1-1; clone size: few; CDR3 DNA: TGTGCCAGCAGCCAAGATGGGGGGCGCGGAGCTTTCTTT; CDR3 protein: CASSQDGGRGAFF
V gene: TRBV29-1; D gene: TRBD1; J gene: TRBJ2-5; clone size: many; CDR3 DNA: TGCAGCTTTCGGACAGGGCACGAGACCCAGTACTTC; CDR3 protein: CSFRTGHETQYF
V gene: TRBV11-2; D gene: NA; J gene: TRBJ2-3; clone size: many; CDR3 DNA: TGTGCCAGCAGCTCCCCCCGTATAAGCACAGATACGCAGTATTTT; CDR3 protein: CASSSPRISTDTQYF
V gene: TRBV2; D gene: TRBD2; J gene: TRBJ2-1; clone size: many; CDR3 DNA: TGTGCCAGCAGCTCCACAAGGGGACTAGCGGGATACAATGAGCAGTTCTTC; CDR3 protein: CASSSTRGLAGYNEQFF
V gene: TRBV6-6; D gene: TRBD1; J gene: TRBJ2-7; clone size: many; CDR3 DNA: TGTGCCAGCAAGCCCCCGGGACAGAGTTACGAGCAGTACTTC; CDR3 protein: CASKPPGQSYEQYF
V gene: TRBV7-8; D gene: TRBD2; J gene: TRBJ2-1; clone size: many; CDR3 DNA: TGTGCCAGCAGCTTACTAGGGGTGGGCGGGAGTCGACACAATGAGCAGTTCTTC; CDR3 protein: CASSLLGVGGSRHNEQFF
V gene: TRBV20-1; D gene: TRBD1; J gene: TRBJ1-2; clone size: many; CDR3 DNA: TGCAGTGCTAGAGATGGGAGACAGGGTCATGGCTACACCTTC; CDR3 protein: CSARDGRQGHGYTF
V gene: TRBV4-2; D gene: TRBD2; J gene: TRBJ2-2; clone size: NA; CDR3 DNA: TGTGCCAGCAGCGCGGGACTAGCGGGAGGGCCTGGGGACCTGTTTTTT; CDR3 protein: CASSAGLAGGPGDLFF
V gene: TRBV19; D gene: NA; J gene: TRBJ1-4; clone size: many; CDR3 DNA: TGTGCCAGTAGTACGCCCCAAATTCGGGAAAAACTGTTTTTT; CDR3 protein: CASSTPQIREKLFF
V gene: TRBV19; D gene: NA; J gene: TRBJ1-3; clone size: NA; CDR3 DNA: TGTGCCAGCGCATGGAGGGAAGGAAACACCATATATTTT; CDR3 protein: CASAWREGNTIYF
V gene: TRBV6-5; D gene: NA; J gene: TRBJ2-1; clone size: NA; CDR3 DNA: TGTGCCAGCAGTTCCAAAGGGGGAACCTACAATGAACAGTTCTTC; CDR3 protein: CASSSKGGTYNEQFF
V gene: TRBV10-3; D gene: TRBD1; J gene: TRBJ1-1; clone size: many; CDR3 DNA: TGTGCCATCAGTGCCGACAGGGGTTACACTGAAGCTTTCTTT; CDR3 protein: CAISADRGYTEAFF
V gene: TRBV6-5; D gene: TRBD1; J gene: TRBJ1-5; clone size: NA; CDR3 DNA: TGTGCCAGCAGTAACAGGGGGTTCGGCAATCAGCCCCAGCATTTT; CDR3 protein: CASSNRGFGNQPQHF
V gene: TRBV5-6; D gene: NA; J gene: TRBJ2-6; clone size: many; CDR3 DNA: TGTGCCAGCAGCGGCATTCTAGCGTCGTATTCCTCTGGGGCCAACGTCCTGACTTTC; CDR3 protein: CASSGILASYSSGANVLTF
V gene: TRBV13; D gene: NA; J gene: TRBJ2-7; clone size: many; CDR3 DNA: TGTGCCAGCAGCCCCTCGCGGGTCCTCTACGAGCAGTACTTC; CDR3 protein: CASSPSRVLYEQYF
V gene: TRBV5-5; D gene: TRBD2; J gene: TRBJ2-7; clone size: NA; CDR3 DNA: TGTGCCAGCAGCGGGACTAGCGGGGATAGCTCCTACGAGCAGTACTTC; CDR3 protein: CASSGTSGDSSYEQYF
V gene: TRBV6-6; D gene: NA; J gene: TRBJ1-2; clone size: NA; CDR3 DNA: TGTGCCAGCAGTGCCCCGGACAGAGGTGGTAACTATGGCTACACCTTC; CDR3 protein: CASSAPDRGGNYGYTF
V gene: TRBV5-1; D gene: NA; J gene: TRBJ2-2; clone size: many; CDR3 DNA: TGCGCCAGCAGCTTAGGTCCATCCGGGGAGCTGTTTTTT; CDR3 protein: CASSLGPSGELFF
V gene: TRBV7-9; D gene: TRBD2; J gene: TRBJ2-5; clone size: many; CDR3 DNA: TGTGCCAGCAGCTCCCTAGCGGGAGGATGGGAGGAGACCCAGTACTTC; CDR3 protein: CASSSLAGGWEETQYF
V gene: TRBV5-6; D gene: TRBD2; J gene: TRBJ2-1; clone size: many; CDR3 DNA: TGTGCCAGCAGAGCACTAGCGGGATCCAATGAGCAGTTCTTC; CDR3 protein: CASRALAGSNEQFF
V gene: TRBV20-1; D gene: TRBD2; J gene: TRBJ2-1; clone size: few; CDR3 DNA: TGCAGTGCTACCGGGACTAGCGGGAGGGCCCGGGGAGAGCAGTTCTTC; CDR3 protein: CSATGTSGRARGEQFF
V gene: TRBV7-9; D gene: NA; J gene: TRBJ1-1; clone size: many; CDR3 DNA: TGTGCCAGCAGCTTAGTATCGTCGAACACTGAAGCTTTCTTT; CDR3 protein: CASSLVSSNTEAFF
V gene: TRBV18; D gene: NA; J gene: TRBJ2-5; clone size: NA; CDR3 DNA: TGTGCCAGCGCGGGACAGAGGGAGACCCAGTACTTC; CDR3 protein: CASAGQRETQYF
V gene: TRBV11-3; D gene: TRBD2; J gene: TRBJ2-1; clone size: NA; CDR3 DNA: TGTGCCAGCAGCCAACTAGCGGGAGCCAATGAGCAGTTCTTC; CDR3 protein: CASSQLAGANEQFF
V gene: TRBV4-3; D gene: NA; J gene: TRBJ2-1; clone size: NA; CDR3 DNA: TGCGCCAGCAGCCAAGGGACATATTACAATGATCAGTTCTTC; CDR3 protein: CASSQGTYYNDQFF
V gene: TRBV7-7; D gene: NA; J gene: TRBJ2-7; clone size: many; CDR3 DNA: TGTGCTAGCAGCTTAGCGCAGAAGGTCTCCTACGAGCAGTACTTC; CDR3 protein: CASSLAQKVSYEQYF
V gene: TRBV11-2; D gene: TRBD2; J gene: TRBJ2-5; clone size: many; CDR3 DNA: TGTGCCAGCAGCTCCGTAGCGGGAGGAACGGTACAAGAGACCCAGTACTTC; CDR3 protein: CASSSVAGGTVQETQYF
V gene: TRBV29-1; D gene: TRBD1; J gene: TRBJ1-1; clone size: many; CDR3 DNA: TGCAGCGTTGGACAGGGGGCCACTGAAGCTTTCTTT; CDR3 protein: CSVGQGATEAFF
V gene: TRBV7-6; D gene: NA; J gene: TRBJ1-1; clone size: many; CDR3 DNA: TGTGCCAGCAGCTTCCAGGGGCTGGGGAACACTGAAGCTTCCTTT; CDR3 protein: CASSFQGLGNTEASF
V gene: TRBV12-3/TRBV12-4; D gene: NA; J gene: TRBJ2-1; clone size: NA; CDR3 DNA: TGTGCCAGCGGTCCCTACGATGAGCAGTTCTTC; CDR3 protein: CASGPYDEQFF
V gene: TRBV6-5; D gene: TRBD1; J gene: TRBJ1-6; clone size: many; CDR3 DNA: TGTGCCAGCAGTTATAATCGGTTGACAGGGGGCTTAACTACCCTCCACTTT; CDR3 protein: CASSYNRLTGGLTTLHF
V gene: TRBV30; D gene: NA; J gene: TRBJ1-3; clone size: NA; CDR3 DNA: TGTGCCTGGAGTATGACCGTGGGGAACACCATATATTTT; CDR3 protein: CAWSMTVGNTIYF
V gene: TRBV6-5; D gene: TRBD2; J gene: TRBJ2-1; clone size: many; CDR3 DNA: TGTGCCAGCAGTTATTTGGTCGGGACTAGTATCCATGAGCAGTTCTTC; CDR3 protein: CASSYLVGTSIHEQFF
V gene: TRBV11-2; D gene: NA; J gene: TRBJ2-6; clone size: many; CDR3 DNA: TGTGCCAGCAGCCGGACAGACTCTGGGGCCAACGTCCTGACTTTC; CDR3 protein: CASSRTDSGANVLTF
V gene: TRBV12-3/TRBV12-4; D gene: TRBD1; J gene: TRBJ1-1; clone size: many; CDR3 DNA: TGTGCCAGCACCCCGGACAGGGGCCTTGAAGCTTTCTTT; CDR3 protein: CASTPDRGLEAFF
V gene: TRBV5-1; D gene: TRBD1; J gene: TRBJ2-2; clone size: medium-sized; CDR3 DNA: TGCGCCAGCAGCGGGGACAGGGTGAACACCGGGGAGCTGTTTTTT; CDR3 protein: CASSGDRVNTGELFF
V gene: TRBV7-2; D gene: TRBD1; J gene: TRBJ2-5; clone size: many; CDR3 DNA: TGTGCCAGCAGCTTGGGGACAGGGGTAGGAGAGACCCAGTACTTC; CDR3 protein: CASSLGTGVGETQYF
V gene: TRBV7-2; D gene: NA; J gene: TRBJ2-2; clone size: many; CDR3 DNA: TGTGCCCCGCGGGTGGGAGAGGGCACCGGGGAGCTGTTTTTT; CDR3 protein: CAPRVGEGTGELFF
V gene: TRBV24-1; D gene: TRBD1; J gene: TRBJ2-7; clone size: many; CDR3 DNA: TGTGCCACCAGTGATTTATCAGGGGGCGAGCAGTACTTC; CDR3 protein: CATSDLSGGEQYF
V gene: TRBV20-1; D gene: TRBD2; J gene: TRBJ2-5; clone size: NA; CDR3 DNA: TGCAGTGCTAGAGATCCTAGCGGGAGGGCCCCGTGGGAGACCCAGTACTTC; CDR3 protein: CSARDPSGRAPWETQYF
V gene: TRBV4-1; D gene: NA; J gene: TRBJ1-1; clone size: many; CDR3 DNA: TGCGCCAGCAGCCAAGACCACAGACTGTACACTGAAGCTTTCTTT; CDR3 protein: CASSQDHRLYTEAFF